This T cell receptor (beta chain) was identified in a study of spatial heterogeneity in lung cancer. In TCRdb, the 5' RACE reads were re-called with MiXCR into one record per CDR3 protein. The sample lists about 11,000 distinct CDR3 sequences, 3% to 4.5% occurring once. Time point: sample taken at primary tumor resection. Tumor, nontumor lung or frozen PBMC supplied whole RNA that was sequenced unsorted. The CDR3 sequence is 15 residues long. The V gene end was trimmed by 5 bases and the J gene end by 2 bases; junction bases not matched to a gene: 4. Germline values: CDR1 SEHNR, CDR2 FQNEAQ (reference sequence). This clonotype was counted between two and nine times.

This chain joins TRBV7-9 and TRBJ2-2; 8 nucleotides align to TRBD1. The sequencing here drew on normal lung tissue next to the tumor, taken at surgery. The receptor was isolated from a male donor with early-stage non-small cell lung cancer. CDR3 sequence reads: CASSHGQGNTGELFF. CDR3 DNA: TGTGCCAGCAGCCACGGACAGGGAAACACCGGGGAGCTGTTTTTT.